This TCR beta chain was captured by sequencing in a study of blood T cell repertoires in COVID-19. Trimming removed 2 bases from V and 4 bases from J; junction bases left unmatched: 4. CDR3 length: 16 amino acids. From germline, CDR1 is SEHNR and CDR2 FQNEAQ (reference sequence). TCRdb keeps only in-frame clones here, not all; method: immunoSEQ multiplex PCR. Among some 33,000 clones listed, around 83% were seen once. The sequenced sample consisted of peripheral blood. The TCR comes from a human donor in a cohort sampled during active COVID-19. This chain links TRBV7-9 with TRBJ2-6, with TRBD1 matching 8 bases. The CDR3 reads CASSLRQGNGANVLTF. The DNA for the CDR3 is TGTGCCAGCAGCTTAAGACAGGGGAACGGGGCCAACGTCCTGACTTTC.